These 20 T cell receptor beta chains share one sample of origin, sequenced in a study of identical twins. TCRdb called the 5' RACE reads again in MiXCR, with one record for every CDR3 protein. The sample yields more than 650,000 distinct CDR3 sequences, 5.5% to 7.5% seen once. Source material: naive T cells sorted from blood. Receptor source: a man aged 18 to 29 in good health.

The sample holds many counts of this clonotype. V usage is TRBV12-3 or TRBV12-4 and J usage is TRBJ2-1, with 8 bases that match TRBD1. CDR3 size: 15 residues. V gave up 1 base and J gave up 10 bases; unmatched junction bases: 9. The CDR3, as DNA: TGTGCCAGCAGTTTAGGACAGGGGTGGGCCTACGAGCAGTTCTTC. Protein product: CASSLGQGWAYEQFF.

The CDR3 DNA reads TGTGCCAGCAGCTTAGGGACGGTGCCATTGTCCAAAAACATTCAGTACTTC. This encodes CASSLGTVPLSKNIQYF. The J gene is TRBJ2-4, the V gene TRBV7-9; D remains unclear. Germline V CDR1 and CDR2: SEHNR, FQNEAQ (reference sequence). This CDR3 is 17 amino acids long. V dropped 1 base and J dropped 2 bases, with 15 bases sitting between them.

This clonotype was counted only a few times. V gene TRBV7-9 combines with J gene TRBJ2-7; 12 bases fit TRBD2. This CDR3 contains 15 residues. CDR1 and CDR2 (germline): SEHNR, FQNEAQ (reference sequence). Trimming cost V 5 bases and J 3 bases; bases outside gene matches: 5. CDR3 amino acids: CASSLRTSGDYEQYF. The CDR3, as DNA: TGTGCCAGCAGCCTCAGGACTAGCGGGGACTACGAGCAGTACTTC.

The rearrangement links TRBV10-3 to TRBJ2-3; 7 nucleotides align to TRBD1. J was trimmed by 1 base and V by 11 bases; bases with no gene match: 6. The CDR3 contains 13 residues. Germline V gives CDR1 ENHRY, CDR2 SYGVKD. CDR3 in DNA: TGTGCCGTACGACAGGGCGGCACAGATACGCAGTATTTT. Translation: CAVRQGGTDTQYF.

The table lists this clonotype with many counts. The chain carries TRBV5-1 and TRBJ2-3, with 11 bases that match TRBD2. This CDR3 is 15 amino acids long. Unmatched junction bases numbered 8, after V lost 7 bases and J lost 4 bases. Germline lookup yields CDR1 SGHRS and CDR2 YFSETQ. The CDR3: CASAITSGRSDTQYF. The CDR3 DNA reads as TGCGCCAGCGCGATTACTAGCGGGAGATCAGATACGCAGTATTTT.

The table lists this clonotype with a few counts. The CDR3 DNA reads TGTGCCAGCAGTTACTACTTTAGCGGGAGTACCAACGAGCAGTACTTC. This sequence encodes CASSYYFSGSTNEQYF. The chain combines TRBV6-5 with TRBJ2-7, with 9 bases matching TRBD2. The CDR3 contains 16 residues. Germline trimming cut 1 base from V and 5 bases from J; bases unmatched to any gene: 9. Per germline, CDR1 MNHEY and CDR2 SVGAGI.

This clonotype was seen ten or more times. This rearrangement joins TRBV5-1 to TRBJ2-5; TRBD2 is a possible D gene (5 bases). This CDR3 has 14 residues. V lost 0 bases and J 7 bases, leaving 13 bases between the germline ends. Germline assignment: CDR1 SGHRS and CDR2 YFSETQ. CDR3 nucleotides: TGCGCCAGCAGCTTGGACCGGGAATCGGGGACCCAGTACTTC. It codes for CASSLDRESGTQYF. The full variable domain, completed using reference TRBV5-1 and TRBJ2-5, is KAGVTQTPRYLIKTRGQQVTLSCSPISGHRSVSWYQQTPGQGLQFLFEYFSETQRNKGNFPGRFSGRQFSNSRSEMNVSTLELGDSALYLCASSLDRESGTQYFGPGTRLLVL.

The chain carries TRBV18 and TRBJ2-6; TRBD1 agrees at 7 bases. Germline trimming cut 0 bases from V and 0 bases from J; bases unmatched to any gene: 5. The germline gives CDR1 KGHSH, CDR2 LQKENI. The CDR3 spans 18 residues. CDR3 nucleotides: TGTGCCAGCTCACCACCGGGACAGACCATCTCTGGGGCCAACGTCCTGACTTTC. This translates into CASSPPGQTISGANVLTF.

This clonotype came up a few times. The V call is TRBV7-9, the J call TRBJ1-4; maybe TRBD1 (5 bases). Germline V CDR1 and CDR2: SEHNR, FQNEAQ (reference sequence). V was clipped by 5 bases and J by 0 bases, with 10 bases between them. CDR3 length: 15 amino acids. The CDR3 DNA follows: TGTGCCAGCAGCAAGGGACCGACAACTAATGAAAAACTGTTTTTT. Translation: CASSKGPTTNEKLFF.

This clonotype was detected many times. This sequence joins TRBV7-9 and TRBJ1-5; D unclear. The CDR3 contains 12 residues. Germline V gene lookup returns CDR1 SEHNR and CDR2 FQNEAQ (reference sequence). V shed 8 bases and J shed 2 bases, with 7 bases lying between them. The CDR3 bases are TGTGCCAGCGGTCGGGGCAATCAGCCCCAGCATTTT. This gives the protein CASGRGNQPQHF.

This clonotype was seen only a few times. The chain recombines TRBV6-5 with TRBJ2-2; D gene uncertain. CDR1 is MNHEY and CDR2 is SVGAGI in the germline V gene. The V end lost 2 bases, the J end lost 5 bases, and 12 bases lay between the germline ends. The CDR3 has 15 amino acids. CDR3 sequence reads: CASSYLGPPTGELFF. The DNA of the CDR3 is TGTGCCAGCAGTTACCTCGGTCCCCCGACCGGGGAGCTGTTTTTT.

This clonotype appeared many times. CDR3 region: CASSSGARRGGYTF. CDR3 bases: TGTGCCAGCAGTTCCGGGGCCAGACGGGGTGGCTACACCTTC. V and J are TRBV12-3 or TRBV12-4 and TRBJ1-2; perhaps TRBD1 as D (5 bases). This CDR3 is built from 14 residues. With 4 bases removed from V and 7 bases from J, the gap between germline ends came to 16 bases.

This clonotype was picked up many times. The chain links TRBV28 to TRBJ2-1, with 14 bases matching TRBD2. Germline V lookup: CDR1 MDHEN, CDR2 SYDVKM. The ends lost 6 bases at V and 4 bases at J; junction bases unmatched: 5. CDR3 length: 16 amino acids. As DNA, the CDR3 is TGTGCCAGCAGCGGGACTAGCGGGAGCTGGTACAATGAGCAGTTCTTC. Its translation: CASSGTSGSWYNEQFF.

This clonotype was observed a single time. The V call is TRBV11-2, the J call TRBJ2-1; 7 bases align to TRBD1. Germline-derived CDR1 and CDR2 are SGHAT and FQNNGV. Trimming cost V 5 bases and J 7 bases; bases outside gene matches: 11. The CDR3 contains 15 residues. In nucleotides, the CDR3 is TGTGCCAGCAGCGATGGGACAGAGGTTGAGAATGAGCAGTTCTTC. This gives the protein CASSDGTEVENEQFF.

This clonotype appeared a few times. CDR3 region: CSVEAAEAFF. For the CDR3, the DNA is TGCAGCGTTGAAGCCGCTGAAGCTTTCTTT. The J gene is TRBJ1-1, the V gene TRBV29-1; D call uncertain. The germline V and J ends were trimmed by 1 base and 6 bases, with 3 bases remaining between them. The CDR3 length is 10 residues. In germline, CDR1 is SQVTM, CDR2 ANQGSEA.

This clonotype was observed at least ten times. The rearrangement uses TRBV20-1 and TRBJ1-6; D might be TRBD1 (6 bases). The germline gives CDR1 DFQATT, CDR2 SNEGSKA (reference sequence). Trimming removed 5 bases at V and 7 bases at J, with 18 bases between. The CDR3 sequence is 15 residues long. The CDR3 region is CSAWRAGVDNSPLHF. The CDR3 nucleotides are TGCAGTGCTTGGAGGGCAGGGGTAGACAATTCACCCCTCCACTTT.

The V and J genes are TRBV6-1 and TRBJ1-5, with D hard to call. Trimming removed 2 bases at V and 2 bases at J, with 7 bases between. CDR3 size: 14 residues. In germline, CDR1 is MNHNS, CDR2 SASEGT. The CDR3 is CASSESRGNQPQHF. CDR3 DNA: TGTGCCAGCAGTGAATCCCGGGGCAATCAGCCCCAGCATTTT.

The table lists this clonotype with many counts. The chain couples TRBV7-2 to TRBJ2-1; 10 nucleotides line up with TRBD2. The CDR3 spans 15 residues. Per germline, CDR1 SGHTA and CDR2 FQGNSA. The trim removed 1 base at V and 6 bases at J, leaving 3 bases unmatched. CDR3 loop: CASSLEGTSVNEQFF. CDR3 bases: TGTGCCAGCAGCTTAGAAGGGACTAGCGTCAATGAGCAGTTCTTC.

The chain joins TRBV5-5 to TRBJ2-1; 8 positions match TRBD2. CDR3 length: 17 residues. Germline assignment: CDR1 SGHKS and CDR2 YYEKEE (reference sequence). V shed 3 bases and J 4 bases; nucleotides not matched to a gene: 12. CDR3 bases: TGTGCCAGCAGCTCGACGGCAAGCGGGAGAGGATACAATGAGCAGTTCTTC. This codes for CASSSTASGRGYNEQFF. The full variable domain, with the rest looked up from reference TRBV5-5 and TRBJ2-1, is DAGVTQSPTHLIKTRGQQVTLRCSPISGHKSVSWYQQVLGQGPQFIFQYYEKEERGRGNFPDRFSARQFPNYSSELNVNALLLGDSALYLCASSSTASGRGYNEQFFGPGTRLTVL.

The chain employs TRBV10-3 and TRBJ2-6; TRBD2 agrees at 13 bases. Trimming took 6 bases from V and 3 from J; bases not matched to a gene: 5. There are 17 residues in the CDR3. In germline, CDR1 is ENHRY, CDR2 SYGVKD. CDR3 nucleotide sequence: TGTGCCATCAGCTCGACTAGCGGGAGGTATGGGGCCAACGTCCTGACTTTC. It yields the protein CAISSTSGRYGANVLTF.